This T cell receptor (beta chain) is from a study of blood T cell repertoires in COVID-19. V dropped 5 bases and J dropped 5 bases, with 13 bases sitting between them. This CDR3 has 14 residues. The germline gives CDR1 MNHEY, CDR2 SVGAGI. Here immunoSEQ multiplex PCR was the method, and the copy in TCRdb shows in-frame clones only, minus some. The sample shows tens of thousands of clones, roughly 71% of them seen only once. The sequence came from a man older than 75 with active or convalescent COVID-19. What was sequenced was peripheral blood. The chain employs TRBV6-5 and TRBJ1-3; D unresolved. The CDR3 reads CASSPGLSRNTIYF. Written as DNA, the CDR3 is TGTGCCAGCAGTCCCGGACTGAGTAGAAACACCATATATTTT.